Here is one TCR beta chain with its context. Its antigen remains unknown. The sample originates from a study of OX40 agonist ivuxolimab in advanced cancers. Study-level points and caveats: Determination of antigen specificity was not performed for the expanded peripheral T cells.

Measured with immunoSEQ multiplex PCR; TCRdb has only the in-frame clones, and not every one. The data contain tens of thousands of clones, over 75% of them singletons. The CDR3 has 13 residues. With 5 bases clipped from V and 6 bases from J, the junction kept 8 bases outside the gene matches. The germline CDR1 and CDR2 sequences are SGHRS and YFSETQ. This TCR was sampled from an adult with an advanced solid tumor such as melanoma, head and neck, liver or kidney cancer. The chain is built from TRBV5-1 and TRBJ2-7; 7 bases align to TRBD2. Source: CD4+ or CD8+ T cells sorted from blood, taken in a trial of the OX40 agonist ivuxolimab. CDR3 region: CASRVGGSGEQYF. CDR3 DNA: TGCGCCAGCAGGGTGGGCGGGAGTGGCGAGCAGTACTTC.